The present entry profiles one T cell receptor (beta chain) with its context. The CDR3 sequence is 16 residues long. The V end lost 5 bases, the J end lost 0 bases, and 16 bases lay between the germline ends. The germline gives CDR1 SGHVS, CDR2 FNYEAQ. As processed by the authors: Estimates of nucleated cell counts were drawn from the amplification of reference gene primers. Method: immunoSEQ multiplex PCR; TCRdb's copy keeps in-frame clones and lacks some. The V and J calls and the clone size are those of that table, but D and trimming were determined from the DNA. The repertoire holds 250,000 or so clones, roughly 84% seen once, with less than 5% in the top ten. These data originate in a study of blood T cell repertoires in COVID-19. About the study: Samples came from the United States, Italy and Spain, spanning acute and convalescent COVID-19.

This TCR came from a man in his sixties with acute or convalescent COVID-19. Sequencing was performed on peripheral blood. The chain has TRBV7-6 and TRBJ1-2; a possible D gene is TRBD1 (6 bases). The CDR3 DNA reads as TGTGCCAGCAGCCCGGACGACAGGCCCGCTAACTATGGCTACACCTTC. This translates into CASSPDDRPANYGYTF. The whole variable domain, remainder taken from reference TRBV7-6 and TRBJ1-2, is GAGVSQSPRYKVTKRGQDVALRCDPISGHVSLYWYRQALGQGPEFLTYFNYEAQQDKSGLPNDRFSAERPEGSISTLTIQRTEQRDSAMYRCASSPDDRPANYGYTFGSGTRLTVV.